The present TCR beta chain was sequenced within a study of cytomegalovirus exposure and HLA in healthy donors. Across the study: In a previous analysis, around 110 million unique TCR beta sequences were found from about 190 million T cells. Notes on the study in general: Highly shared sequence variants in one cluster were likely a sequencing artifact. The study listed around 150 cytomegalovirus-associated TCR beta chains. TCR association rates varied by HLA locus in a later analysis, with DRB1 highest and HLA-C lowest.

To note about this clone: Its matching antigen is unknown.

With 60 Vbeta and 13 Jbeta primers, the PCR was carried out. Data came from immunoSEQ multiplex PCR; TCRdb stores just in-frame clones and leaves some out. The table lists over 50,000 clones, 70% to 80% of them singletons. The length of the CDR3 is 13 residues. Trimming took 3 bases from V and 0 from J, leaving 3 bases between them. Germline CDR1 MNHEY, CDR2 SMNVEV (reference sequence). The chain couples TRBV27 to TRBJ1-5; D remains ambiguous. Specimen: PBMCs. This TCR came from a man aged 45-65 years in good health and CMV-seropositive. This CDR3 reads CASSFYSNQPQHF. The DNA of the CDR3 is TGTGCCAGCAGTTTTTATAGCAATCAGCCCCAGCATTTT.